Sequencing of this T cell receptor beta chain was carried out in a study of a mutant IDH1 vaccine in newly diagnosed glioma. Study overall: Treated patients, averaging about 40 years, were around 62% male and approximately 38% female. Patients were pretreated with radiotherapy, temozolomide, or both, mostly both. Study findings and constraints: The study observed vaccine-induced immune responses in approximately 93% of patients. Seemingly, top peripheral T cell clonotype changes bore no relation to pseudoprogression.

V was cut by 0 bases and J by 5 bases, with 19 bases left in between. Germline-derived CDR1 and CDR2 are SGHTA and FQGNSA. CDR3 length: 17 amino acids. Time point meaning: baseline, week 1 (first vaccination visit). Documented treatment: pre-vaccination baseline after standard-of-care therapy. A note on this clone: Its antigen is undetermined.

This table comes from immunoSEQ multiplex PCR, and its TCRdb copy is limited to in-frame clones, with some not included. Of roughly 71,000 clones listed, 80% to 90% are singletons. The V gene is TRBV7-2, the J gene TRBJ1-2; unclear D gene. This specimen consisted of PBMCs, obtained from a glioma patient treated with radiotherapy, temozolomide or both. This sequence was found in a man younger than 45 with glioma. CDR3 amino acids: CASSLAWSGTGGYGYTF. The CDR3 DNA follows: TGTGCCAGCAGCTTAGCCTGGTCAGGCACTGGCGGTTATGGCTACACCTTC.